Listed below are T cell receptor beta chains from one sample, sequenced in a study of Tregs in tolerant kidney transplant recipients. Clones were sequenced by immunoSEQ multiplex PCR, and TCRdb holds only the in-frame ones, with some missing. The sample records roughly 250,000 clones, about 80% being singletons. The sequencing input was CD4+ T cells from blood. Receptor source: a human donor in good health. The conserved cysteine and the conserved F or W are not part of the CDR3 here. Fields, in order: J gene, V gene, CDR3 protein.

j_call: TRBJ2-2
v_call: TRBV11-3
cdr3_aa: ASSPTGTNTGELF

j_call: TRBJ2-3
v_call: TRBV19
cdr3_aa: ASLGLAGDTQY

j_call: TRBJ2-2
v_call: TRBV5-1
cdr3_aa: ASSLGQPNTGELF

j_call: TRBJ1-2
v_call: TRBV18
cdr3_aa: ASSPGTELYGYT

j_call: TRBJ2-3
v_call: TRBV7-6
cdr3_aa: ASSIQRGGSDTQY

j_call: TRBJ1-2
v_call: TRBV19
cdr3_aa: ASRRDRGNYGYT

j_call: TRBJ2-3
v_call: TRBV27
cdr3_aa: ASRRTGRTDTQY

j_call: TRBJ1-2
v_call: TRBV23-1
cdr3_aa: ASTCNRGPISGYT

j_call: TRBJ1-6
v_call: TRBV15
cdr3_aa: ATSKGPSRENSPLH

j_call: TRBJ2-5
v_call: TRBV6-5
cdr3_aa: ASSYGADFYVETQY

j_call: TRBJ2-7
v_call: TRBV6-5
cdr3_aa: ASRDFLAHEQY

j_call: TRBJ2-2
v_call: TRBV5-1
cdr3_aa: ASSLQGTGELF

j_call: TRBJ1-5
v_call: TRBV7-9
cdr3_aa: ASSLRGAVLGAGQPQH

j_call: TRBJ2-5
v_call: TRBV5-1
cdr3_aa: ASSQGVRRLTQETQY

j_call: TRBJ2-7
v_call: TRBV7-8
cdr3_aa: ASSLALGVRSEQY

j_call: TRBJ1-2
v_call: TRBV10-3
cdr3_aa: AISQQGRSYGYT

j_call: TRBJ2-5
v_call: TRBV9
cdr3_aa: ASSVGPSGGETQY

j_call: TRBJ2-2
v_call: TRBV14
cdr3_aa: ASSRLVTNTGELF

j_call: TRBJ2-3
v_call: TRBV6-1
cdr3_aa: ASSGGTSGGTDTQY

j_call: TRBJ2-3
v_call: TRBV9
cdr3_aa: ASSWDGPDTQY

j_call: TRBJ1-5
v_call: TRBV21-1
cdr3_aa: ASSKAGQGRNQPQH

j_call: TRBJ1-2
v_call: TRBV29-1
cdr3_aa: SSSETNYGYT

j_call: TRBJ1-1
v_call: TRBV18
cdr3_aa: ASSPRAAGETNTEAF

j_call: TRBJ2-1
v_call: TRBV7-8
cdr3_aa: ASSREGVPYNEQF

j_call: TRBJ2-1
v_call: TRBV7-2
cdr3_aa: ASSVPGTSGRLNYEQF

j_call: TRBJ2-5
v_call: TRBV7-2
cdr3_aa: ASSLGTSGGAGTQY

j_call: TRBJ1-1
v_call: TRBV25-1
cdr3_aa: ASSDWTGDTEAF

j_call: TRBJ2-7
v_call: TRBV27
cdr3_aa: ASSPRTGFPYEQY

j_call: TRBJ2-1
v_call: TRBV19
cdr3_aa: ASLGGGTSGRGLEF

j_call: TRBJ1-2
v_call: TRBV6-6
cdr3_aa: ASSRGQGNYGYT

j_call: TRBJ2-4
v_call: TRBV10-3
cdr3_aa: AISEEQGAKNIQY

j_call: TRBJ2-2
v_call: TRBV4-1
cdr3_aa: ASCQARHTGELF

j_call: TRBJ2-3
v_call: TRBV5-6
cdr3_aa: ASSLAVLGSTDTQY

j_call: TRBJ2-5
v_call: TRBV10-3
cdr3_aa: AIASGRGDQETQY

j_call: TRBJ2-4
v_call: TRBV7-9
cdr3_aa: ASSSGHPDIQY

j_call: TRBJ1-3
v_call: TRBV29-1
cdr3_aa: SVDLGGNTIY

j_call: TRBJ2-7
v_call: TRBV19
cdr3_aa: ASTAGRQRTYEQY

j_call: TRBJ1-2
v_call: TRBV23-1
cdr3_aa: AQGEGWCYGYT